This TCR beta chain was retrieved from a study of OX40 agonist ivuxolimab in advanced cancers. Study-wide findings and caveats: Among patients with partial responses at 0.1-3.0 mg/kg, clonal expansion was among the lowest.

Trimming took 0 bases from V and 5 from J, leaving 13 bases between them. Germline V gives CDR1 LNHNV, CDR2 YYDKDF (reference sequence). This CDR3 is 16 amino acids long. Systemic immunosuppression or a history of autoimmune disease excluded patients. Generated by immunoSEQ multiplex PCR, the TCRdb table keeps only in-frame clones and is missing some. The table lists about 89,000 clones, roughly 90% of them singletons. To note about this clone: Its antigen is undetermined.

This specimen was CD4+ or CD8+ T cells sorted from blood, taken in a trial of the OX40 agonist ivuxolimab. This chain links TRBV15 with TRBJ1-4, with a weak D call TRBD1 (5 bases). The TCR comes from an adult with an advanced solid tumor such as melanoma, head and neck, liver or kidney cancer. The CDR3, as DNA: TGTGCCACCAGCAGAGACGGGACTTCTAGCAATGAAAAACTGTTTTTT. Protein sequence: CATSRDGTSSNEKLFF.